The 32 T cell receptor beta chains below were found in one sample sequenced in a study of blood T cell dynamics during melanoma immunotherapy. Time point here: week 3, after first cycle of checkpoint inhibitor. Clones were sequenced by immunoSEQ multiplex PCR, and TCRdb holds only the in-frame ones, with some missing. The table has about 4,300 clones, around 78% seen once; the top ten hold approximately 50%. The sequencing here drew on blood, taken from a patient treated with checkpoint blockade. These receptors all stem from a human donor with melanoma.

The chain combines TRBV10-1 with TRBJ2-2; tentative D call: TRBD2 (7 bases). The ends were cut back, 8 bases at V and 4 bases at J, with 11 bases in the middle. The CDR3 is 13 residues long. The V gene's germline CDR1 is WNHNN and CDR2 SYGVQD (reference sequence). The CDR3 DNA reads TGCGCCAGCTGGGGAGGGGGCACCGGGGAGCTGTTTTTT. Translating gives CASWGGGTGELFF.

The sample holds one count of this clone. The V and J genes are TRBV7-6 and TRBJ1-4; D is perhaps TRBD1 (5 bases). Trimming pared 0 bases from V and 7 bases from J, leaving 12 bases between. Germline CDR1 is SGHVS and CDR2 is FNYEAQ. This CDR3 contains 15 residues. The CDR3 sequence is CASSLAEGSGEKLFF. CDR3 nucleotides: TGTGCCAGCAGCTTAGCTGAGGGGTCGGGTGAAAAACTGTTTTTT.

V and J are TRBV6-5 and TRBJ1-1, with unresolved D. The CDR3 extends over 15 amino acids. V was pared by 5 bases and J by 4 bases, with 17 bases between. CDR1 and CDR2 (germline): MNHEY, SVGAGI. The CDR3 DNA reads TGTGCCAGCAGTGCCGGTCGCAGGATGGCCACTGAAGCTTTCTTT. This translates into CASSAGRRMATEAFF.

The chain has TRBV2 and TRBJ2-7; weak D call: TRBD2 (5 bases). CDR3 length equals 13 residues. Trimming removed 2 bases at V and 4 bases at J, with 9 bases between. Germline V gene data show CDR1 as SNHLY and CDR2 as FYNNEI. CDR3 in amino acids: CASSEQAGYEQYF. The CDR3 DNA sequence: TGTGCCAGCAGTGAACAGGCGGGTTACGAGCAGTACTTC.

V is TRBV5-1 and J is TRBJ2-1, with 10 bases lining up with TRBD1. The CDR3 is 18 residues long. Germline V gene sequence: CDR1 SGHRS, CDR2 YFSETQ. V gave up 6 bases and J gave up 4 bases; unmatched junction bases: 16. The CDR3 reads CASTIIGSGTGAYNEQFF. The CDR3 DNA follows: TGCGCCAGCACCATCATCGGCAGCGGGACAGGGGCGTACAATGAGCAGTTCTTC.

This clone was counted between two and nine times. The chain couples TRBV2 to TRBJ2-3; 7 bases are shared with TRBD2. Germline V gene lookup returns CDR1 SNHLY and CDR2 FYNNEI. This CDR3 contains 14 residues. V shed 6 bases and J 2 bases; nucleotides not matched to a gene: 5. Here the CDR3 DNA reads TGTGCCAGCAGAGATTGGGACTACACAGATACGCAGTATTTT. Translation: CASRDWDYTDTQYF.

In the case of this clone: A far larger clone is only one base removed, so a read error is likely. V usage is TRBV2 and J usage is TRBJ2-7; 9 nucleotides agree with TRBD2. The CDR3 extends over 15 amino acids. Germline trimming cut 5 bases from V and 4 bases from J; bases unmatched to any gene: 9. Germline CDR1 and CDR2: SNHLY and FYNNEI. The CDR3: CASSCAGGGGYEQYF. CDR3 bases: TGTGCCAGCAGTTGCGCGGGGGGGGGCGGATACGAGCAGTACTTC.

V usage is TRBV5-6 and J usage is TRBJ2-5; 9 nucleotides match TRBD1. With V trimmed by 4 bases and J by 3 bases, 10 bases remained unmatched. Germline CDR1 is SGHDT and CDR2 is YYEEEE. The CDR3 runs 16 residues. CDR3 coding DNA: TGTGCCAGCAGCGGACCGGGACAGGGAAGAAAAGAGACCCAGTACTTC. Translation: CASSGPGQGRKETQYF.

The chain links TRBV6-7 to TRBJ2-7; a weak D match, TRBD2 (6 bases). TRBV6-7 is labeled an ORF, and its function is uncertain. The CDR3 is made up of 13 amino acids. Between the trimmed V and J ends, which lost 6 bases and 7 bases, there was a span of 16 bases. The CDR3 is CASSPGLLGEQYF. The CDR3 nucleotides are TGTGCCAGCAGCCCGGGACTTCTCGGGGAGCAGTACTTC.

This clone was counted once. The chain links TRBV6-1 to TRBJ2-7; D is unresolved. The CDR3 covers 16 residues. Trimming took off 3 bases at V and 0 bases at J, with 15 bases between the two ends. From germline, CDR1 is MNHNS and CDR2 SASEGT. CDR3 residues: CASSDVHGSSSYEQYF. The CDR3 DNA follows: TGTGCCAGCAGTGATGTTCATGGTTCTAGCTCCTACGAGCAGTACTTC.

The chain employs TRBV29-1 and TRBJ2-3, with D unresolved. The CDR3 consists of 13 residues. V was pared by 5 bases and J by 0 bases, with 9 bases between. Germline CDR1 SQVTM, CDR2 ANQGSEA. CDR3 region: CSVFQDSTDTQYF. CDR3 nucleotide sequence: TGCAGCGTTTTCCAGGACAGCACAGATACGCAGTATTTT.

The rearrangement joins TRBV5-1 to TRBJ1-2; D gene ambiguous. Per the germline V gene, CDR1 is SGHRS and CDR2 is YFSETQ. The CDR3 covers 14 residues. V gave up 3 bases and J gave up 6 bases, with 15 bases separating them. CDR3: CASSSGPNGDGYTF. The CDR3 nucleotides read TGCGCCAGCAGCTCCGGACCGAACGGGGATGGCTACACCTTC. The variable domain in full, completed from reference TRBV5-1 and TRBJ1-2, reads KAGVTQTPRYLIKTRGQQVTLSCSPISGHRSVSWYQQTPGQGLQFLFEYFSETQRNKGNFPGRFSGRQFSNSRSEMNVSTLELGDSALYLCASSSGPNGDGYTFGSGTRLTVV.

There are a few counts of this clone. The V call is TRBV2, the J call TRBJ2-7, with D possibly matching TRBD1 (6 bases). V was clipped by 6 bases and J by 6 bases, with 18 bases between them. Germline CDR1 and CDR2: SNHLY and FYNNEI. This CDR3 comprises 14 residues. The CDR3: CASSLVGGTGEQYF. The CDR3 DNA sequence: TGTGCCAGCAGCTTAGTAGGGGGAACTGGCGAGCAGTACTTC. Complete variable domain (other parts from reference TRBV2 and TRBJ2-7): EPEVTQTPSHQVTQMGQEVILRCVPISNHLYFYWYRQILGQKVEFLVSFYNNEISEKSEIFDDQFSVERPDGSNFTLKIRSTKLEDSAMYFCASSLVGGTGEQYFGPGTRLTVT.

This chain uses TRBV4-3 with TRBJ1-1; 7 nucleotides match TRBD1. The CDR3 runs 17 residues. The ends lost 1 base at V and 5 bases at J; junction bases unmatched: 13. Per the germline V gene, CDR1 is LGHNA and CDR2 is YSLEER. In nucleotides, the CDR3 is TGCGCCAGCAGCCAAGCTGATTGGGGGAGGGGGCGGACTGAAGCTTTCTTT. Translation gives CASSQADWGRGRTEAFF.

The chain recombines TRBV6-1 with TRBJ1-6, with TRBD1 matching 7 bases. The V gene end was trimmed by 9 bases and the J gene end by 7 bases; junction bases not matched to a gene: 6. This CDR3 comprises 13 residues. Germline V CDR1 and CDR2: MNHNS, SASEGT. CDR3 protein: CASHRDSNSPLHF. The CDR3 nucleotides read TGTGCCAGTCACCGGGACAGCAATTCACCCCTCCACTTT.

This rearrangement joins TRBV28 to TRBJ2-7; 8 bases fit TRBD1. CDR3 size: 15 residues. The trim removed 3 bases at V and 0 bases at J, leaving 4 bases unmatched. Germline-derived CDR1 and CDR2 are MDHEN and SYDVKM. CDR3 in amino acids: CASSLDRDSSYEQYF. CDR3 DNA sequence: TGTGCCAGCAGTTTGGACAGGGATAGCTCCTACGAGCAGTACTTC.

V and J are TRBV12-5 and TRBJ2-3; the D call may be TRBD1 or TRBD2 (6 bases each). The germline CDR1 and CDR2 sequences are LGHNT and FRNRAP. Trimming cost V 1 base and J 6 bases, with 8 bases left between them. The CDR3 runs to 13 residues. This CDR3 is CASGLAGADTQYF. In nucleotides, the CDR3 is TGTGCTAGTGGTTTGGCGGGGGCGGATACGCAGTATTTT.

In this sample, this clone turned up once. This chain joins TRBV5-1 and TRBJ1-5; TRBD1 is a possible D gene (6 bases). V was clipped by 4 bases and J by 5 bases, with 16 bases between them. The CDR3 loop spans 15 amino acids. Germline V gene sequence: CDR1 SGHRS, CDR2 YFSETQ. The DNA for the CDR3 is TGCGCCAGCAGCGACCCTGGACAGCCAGATCAGCCCCAGCATTTT. It is translated as CASSDPGQPDQPQHF.

The chain employs TRBV10-3 and TRBJ1-3, with D maybe TRBD1 (6 bases). V was pared by 4 bases and J by 4 bases, with 14 bases between. The CDR3 runs to 15 residues. CDR1 ENHRY and CDR2 SYGVKD come from the germline V gene. The CDR3 nucleotides are TGTGCCATCAGTGGCGGACAGAACCTCGGAAACACCATATATTTT. Its protein is CAISGGQNLGNTIYF.

This chain uses TRBV4-3 with TRBJ2-3; D is unclear. This CDR3 has 17 amino acids. Trimming removed 3 bases from V and 2 bases from J, with 18 bases in between. The germline V gene encodes CDR1 LGHNA and CDR2 YSLEER. In DNA, the CDR3 is TGCGCCAGCAGCCAGACCCTGACTGGAGTCCTCACAGATACGCAGTATTTT. Amino acid sequence: CASSQTLTGVLTDTQYF.

This clone has just one count. The genes are TRBV6-5 and TRBJ2-4; TRBD1 aligns across 8 bases. From germline, CDR1 is MNHEY and CDR2 SVGAGI. V lost 4 bases, J lost 3 bases, and 5 bases stayed unmatched. The CDR3 is made up of 15 amino acids. CDR3: CASSSPGQGKNIQYF. The DNA of the CDR3 is TGTGCCAGCAGTTCCCCCGGACAGGGCAAAAACATTCAGTACTTC.

The chain links TRBV9 to TRBJ1-2, with a possible D match to TRBD1 (5 bases). V lost 4 bases, J lost 3 bases, and 10 bases lay in between. The CDR3 has 13 amino acids. Germline V gene lookup returns CDR1 SGDLS and CDR2 YYNGEE. The CDR3 loop reads CASSPTEDYGYTF. As DNA, the CDR3 is TGTGCCAGCAGCCCGACAGAGGACTATGGCTACACCTTC.

The rearrangement links TRBV7-9 to TRBJ2-3; D may correspond to TRBD1 or TRBD2 (5 bases each). Per germline, CDR1 SEHNR and CDR2 FQNEAQ (reference sequence). Trimming pared 5 bases from V and 1 base from J, leaving 13 bases between. This CDR3 contains 15 residues. The CDR3 DNA follows: TGTGCCAGCAGCCTCGGGGCTAGCCGCACAGATACGCAGTATTTT. This gives the protein CASSLGASRTDTQYF.

This clone came up once. V usage is TRBV5-6 and J usage is TRBJ2-4; perhaps TRBD2 as D (7 bases). Germline V gene lookup returns CDR1 SGHDT and CDR2 YYEEEE. The CDR3 runs 14 residues. Trimming stripped 4 bases from V and 2 bases from J, with 10 bases between. The CDR3 here is CASSLGGPKNIQYF. Here the CDR3 DNA reads TGTGCCAGCAGCCTGGGGGGGCCCAAAAACATTCAGTACTTC.

The rearrangement uses TRBV5-1 and TRBJ2-5; 10 bases fit TRBD1. Near its end, the DNA agrees better with TRBJ2-7, so the J call may be wrong. This CDR3 spans 14 amino acids. Germline CDR1 reads SGHRS; CDR2 reads YFSETQ. This CDR3 is CASSAGQGTNEQYF. The CDR3 DNA sequence: TGCGCCAGCAGCGCGGGACAGGGGACCAACGAGCAGTACTTC.

This clone was found a few times. The rearrangement uses TRBV6-4 and TRBJ2-3; maybe TRBD1 (6 bases). The CDR3 totals 13 residues. Trimming left V 8 bases short and J 8 bases short, with 17 bases between. CDR1 MRHNA and CDR2 SNTAGT come from the germline V gene. The CDR3 DNA sequence: TGTGCCAGCGGACACAGGGTAGTGCGTACGCAGTATTTT. It codes for CASGHRVVRTQYF.

The chain has TRBV5-1 and TRBJ2-7, with 7 bases that match TRBD1. V was pared by 5 bases and J by 2 bases, with 4 bases of the junction left unmatched. Germline V gene lookup returns CDR1 SGHRS and CDR2 YFSETQ. The CDR3 spans 13 residues. CDR3 residues: CASSFGTAYEQYF. The CDR3 DNA reads as TGCGCCAGCAGTTTTGGGACAGCCTACGAGCAGTACTTC. Using reference TRBV5-1 and TRBJ2-7 for the parts outside the CDR3, the full variable domain is KAGVTQTPRYLIKTRGQQVTLSCSPISGHRSVSWYQQTPGQGLQFLFEYFSETQRNKGNFPGRFSGRQFSNSRSEMNVSTLELGDSALYLCASSFGTAYEQYFGPGTRLTVT.

Notes on this clone: The identical CDR3 is also encoded by other nucleotide sequences in the sample. The genes are TRBV5-1 and TRBJ2-3; D might be TRBD2 (5 bases). The CDR3 is made up of 15 amino acids. Germline assignment: CDR1 SGHRS and CDR2 YFSETQ. V was shortened by 2 bases and J by 0 bases, with 10 bases between the two germline ends. CDR3 loop: CASSFASGSTDTQYF. The CDR3 DNA reads TGCGCCAGCAGCTTCGCAAGCGGAAGCACAGATACGCAGTATTTT.

The chain is built from TRBV7-9 and TRBJ2-7; no reliable D call. The CDR3 is 15 amino acids. Germline lookup yields CDR1 SEHNR and CDR2 FQNEAQ (reference sequence). V dropped 1 base and J dropped 0 bases, with 10 bases sitting between them. The CDR3 DNA reads as TGTGCCAGCAGCTTAGTATCCGGTCGCTCCTACGAGCAGTACTTC. Protein: CASSLVSGRSYEQYF. Together with reference TRBV7-9 and TRBJ2-7, the CDR3 gives the full variable domain: DTGVSQNPRHKITKRGQNVTFRCDPISEHNRLYWYRQTLGQGPEFLTYFQNEAQLEKSRLLSDRFSAERPKGSFSTLEIQRTEQGDSAMYLCASSLVSGRSYEQYFGPGTRLTVT.

CDR3 amino acids: CASTIQGGAGELFF. DNA of the CDR3: TGTGCCAGCACTATACAGGGGGGGGCCGGGGAGCTGTTTTTT. This rearrangement joins TRBV11-2 to TRBJ2-2, with a weak D call TRBD1 (8 bases). V shed 7 bases and J shed 6 bases, with 15 bases lying between them. The CDR3 spans 14 residues. The germline V gene has CDR1 SGHAT and CDR2 FQNNGV. Looking up the rest from reference TRBV11-2 and TRBJ2-2 gives the full variable domain: EAGVAQSPRYKIIEKRQSVAFWCNPISGHATLYWYQQILGQGPKLLIQFQNNGVVDDSQLPKDRFSAERLKGVDSTLKIQPAKLEDSAVYLCASTIQGGAGELFFGEGSRLTVL.

The chain uses TRBV5-4 and TRBJ2-7; D perhaps matches TRBD2 (5 bases). V lost 0 bases and J 4 bases, leaving 8 bases between the germline ends. The CDR3 consists of 13 residues. Germline values: CDR1 SGHNT, CDR2 YYREEE (reference sequence). The CDR3 DNA sequence: TGTGCCAGCAGCTTGGTCGGGGTTTACGAGCAGTACTTC. Residues: CASSLVGVYEQYF.

This clone appeared a few times. V is TRBV11-2 and J is TRBJ1-2, with D uncertain. Germline V lookup: CDR1 SGHAT, CDR2 FQNNGV. Trimming removed 1 base at V and 7 bases at J, with 13 bases between. This CDR3 has 14 amino acids. CDR3 coding DNA: TGTGCCAGCAGCTTAGTCCAGAGCCCCCTTGGCTACACCTTC. It is translated as CASSLVQSPLGYTF.